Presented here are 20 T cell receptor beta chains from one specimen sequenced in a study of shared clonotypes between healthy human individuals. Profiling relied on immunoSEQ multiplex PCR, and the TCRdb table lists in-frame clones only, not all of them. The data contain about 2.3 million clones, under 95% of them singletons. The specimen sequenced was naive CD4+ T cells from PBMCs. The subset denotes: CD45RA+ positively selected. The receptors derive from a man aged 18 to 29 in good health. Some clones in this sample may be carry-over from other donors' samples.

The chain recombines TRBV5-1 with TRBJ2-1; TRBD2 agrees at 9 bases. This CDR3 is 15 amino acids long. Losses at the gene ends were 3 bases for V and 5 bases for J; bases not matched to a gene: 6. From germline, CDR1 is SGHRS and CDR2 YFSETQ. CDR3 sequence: CASSYLAGTDNEQFF. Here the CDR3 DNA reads TGCGCCAGCAGCTATCTAGCGGGAACGGACAATGAGCAGTTCTTC.

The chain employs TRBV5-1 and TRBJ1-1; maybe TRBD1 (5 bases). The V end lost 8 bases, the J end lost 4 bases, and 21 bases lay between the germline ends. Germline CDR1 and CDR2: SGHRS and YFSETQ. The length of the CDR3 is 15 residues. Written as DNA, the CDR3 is TGCGCCAGTGCGACCCAGGACACCTTGGGCACTGAAGCTTTCTTT. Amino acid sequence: CASATQDTLGTEAFF.

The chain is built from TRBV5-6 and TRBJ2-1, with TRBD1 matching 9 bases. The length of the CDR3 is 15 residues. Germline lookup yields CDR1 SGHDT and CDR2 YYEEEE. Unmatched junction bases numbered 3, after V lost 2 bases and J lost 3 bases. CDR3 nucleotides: TGTGCCAGCAGCTTCCGGGACAGGGACTACAATGAGCAGTTCTTC. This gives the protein CASSFRDRDYNEQFF.

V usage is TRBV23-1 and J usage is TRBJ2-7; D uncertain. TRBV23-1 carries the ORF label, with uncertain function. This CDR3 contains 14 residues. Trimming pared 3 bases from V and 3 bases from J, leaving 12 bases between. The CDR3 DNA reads TGCGCCAGCAGTCACCCAGAACTGGACTACGAGCAGTACTTC. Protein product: CASSHPELDYEQYF.

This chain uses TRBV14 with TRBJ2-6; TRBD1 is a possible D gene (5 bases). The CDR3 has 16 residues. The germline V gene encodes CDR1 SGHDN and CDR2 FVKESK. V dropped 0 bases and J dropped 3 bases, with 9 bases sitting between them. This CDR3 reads CASSQDGRGGANVLTF. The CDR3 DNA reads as TGTGCCAGCAGCCAAGATGGTAGGGGTGGGGCCAACGTCCTGACTTTC.

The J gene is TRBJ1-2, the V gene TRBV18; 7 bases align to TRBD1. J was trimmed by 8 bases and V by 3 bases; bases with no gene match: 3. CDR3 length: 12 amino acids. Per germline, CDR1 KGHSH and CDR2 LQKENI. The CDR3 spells CASSPRGEGYTF. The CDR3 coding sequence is TGTGCCAGCTCACCCAGGGGGGAAGGCTACACCTTC.

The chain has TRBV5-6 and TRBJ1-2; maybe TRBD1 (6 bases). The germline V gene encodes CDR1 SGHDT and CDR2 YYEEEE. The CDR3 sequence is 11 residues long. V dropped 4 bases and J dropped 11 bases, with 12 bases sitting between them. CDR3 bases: TGTGCCAGCAGCATTGGACAGTCTTACACCTTC. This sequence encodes CASSIGQSYTF.

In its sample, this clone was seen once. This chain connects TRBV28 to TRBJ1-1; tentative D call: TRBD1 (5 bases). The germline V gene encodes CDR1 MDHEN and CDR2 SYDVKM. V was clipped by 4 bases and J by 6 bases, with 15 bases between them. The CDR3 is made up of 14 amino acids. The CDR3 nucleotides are TGTGCCAGCAGTTCCAGGGTCGGTACCCCTGAAGCTTTCTTT. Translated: CASSSRVGTPEAFF.

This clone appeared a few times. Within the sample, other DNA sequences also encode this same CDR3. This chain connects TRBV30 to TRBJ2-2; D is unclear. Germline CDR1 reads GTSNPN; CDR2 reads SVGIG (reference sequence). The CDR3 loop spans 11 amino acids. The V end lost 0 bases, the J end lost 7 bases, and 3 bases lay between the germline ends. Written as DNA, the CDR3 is TGTGCCTGGAGTGTAGTCGGGGAGCTGTTTTTT. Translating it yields CAWSVVGELFF.

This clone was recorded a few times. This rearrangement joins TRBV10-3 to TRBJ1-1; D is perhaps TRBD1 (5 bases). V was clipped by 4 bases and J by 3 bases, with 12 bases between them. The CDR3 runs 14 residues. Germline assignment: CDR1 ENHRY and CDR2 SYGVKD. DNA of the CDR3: TGTGCCATCAGTGTGGGGGAACCGGACACTGAAGCTTTCTTT. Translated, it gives CAISVGEPDTEAFF.

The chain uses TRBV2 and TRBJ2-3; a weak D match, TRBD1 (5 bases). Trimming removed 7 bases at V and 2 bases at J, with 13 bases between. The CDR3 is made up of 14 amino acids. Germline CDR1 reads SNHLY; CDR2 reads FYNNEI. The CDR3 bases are TGTGCCAGCATTAGGAGACAGTACACAGATACGCAGTATTTT. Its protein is CASIRRQYTDTQYF.

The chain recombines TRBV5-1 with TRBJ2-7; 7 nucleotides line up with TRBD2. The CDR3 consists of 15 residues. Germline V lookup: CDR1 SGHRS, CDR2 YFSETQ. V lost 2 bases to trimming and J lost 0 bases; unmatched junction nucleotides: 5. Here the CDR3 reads CASSLGTTHSYEQYF. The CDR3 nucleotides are TGCGCCAGCAGCTTAGGGACTACCCACTCCTACGAGCAGTACTTC.

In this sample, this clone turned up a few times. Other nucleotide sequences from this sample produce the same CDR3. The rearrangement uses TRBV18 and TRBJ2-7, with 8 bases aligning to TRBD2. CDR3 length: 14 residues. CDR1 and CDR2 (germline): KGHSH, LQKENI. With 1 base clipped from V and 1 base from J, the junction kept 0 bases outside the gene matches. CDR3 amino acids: CASSPLAGSYEQYF. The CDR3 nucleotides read TGTGCCAGCTCACCACTAGCGGGATCCTACGAGCAGTACTTC.

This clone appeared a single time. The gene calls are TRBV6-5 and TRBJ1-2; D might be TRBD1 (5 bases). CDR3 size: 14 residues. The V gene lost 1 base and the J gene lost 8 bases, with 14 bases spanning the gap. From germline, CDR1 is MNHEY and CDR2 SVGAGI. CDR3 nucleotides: TGTGCCAGCAGTTACTTGGGACTAACAGGAGGCTACACCTTC. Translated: CASSYLGLTGGYTF.

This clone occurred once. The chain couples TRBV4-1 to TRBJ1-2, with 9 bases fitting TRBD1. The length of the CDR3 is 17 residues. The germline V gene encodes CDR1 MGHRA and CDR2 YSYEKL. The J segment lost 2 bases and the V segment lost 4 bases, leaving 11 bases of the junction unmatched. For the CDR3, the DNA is TGCGCCAGCAGCCTACACCTTACAGGGGGCCAAAACTATGGCTACACCTTC. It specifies CASSLHLTGGQNYGYTF.

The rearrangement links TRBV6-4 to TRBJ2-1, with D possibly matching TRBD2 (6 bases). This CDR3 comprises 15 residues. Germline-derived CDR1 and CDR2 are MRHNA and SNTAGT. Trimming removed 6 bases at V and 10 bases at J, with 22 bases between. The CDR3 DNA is TGTGCCAGCAGAGCGCTACCGGGACTGCCATACGAGCAGTTCTTC. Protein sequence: CASRALPGLPYEQFF.

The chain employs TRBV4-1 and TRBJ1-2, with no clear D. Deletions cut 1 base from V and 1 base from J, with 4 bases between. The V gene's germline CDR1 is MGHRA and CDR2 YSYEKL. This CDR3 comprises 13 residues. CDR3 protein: CASSQANNYGYTF. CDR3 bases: TGCGCCAGCAGCCAAGCCAATAACTATGGCTACACCTTC.

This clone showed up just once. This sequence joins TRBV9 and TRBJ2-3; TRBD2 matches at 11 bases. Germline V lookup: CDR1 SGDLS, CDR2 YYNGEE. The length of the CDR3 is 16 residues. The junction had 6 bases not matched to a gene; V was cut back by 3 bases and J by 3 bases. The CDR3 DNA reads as TGTGCCAGCAGCGATAGCGGGAGGGCCGGGACAGATACGCAGTATTTT. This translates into CASSDSGRAGTDTQYF.

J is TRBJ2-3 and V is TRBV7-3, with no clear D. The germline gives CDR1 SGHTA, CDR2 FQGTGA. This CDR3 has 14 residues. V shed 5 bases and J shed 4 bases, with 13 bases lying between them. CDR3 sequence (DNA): TGTGCCAGCAGCATGCCGGGTGTACCAGATACGCAGTATTTT. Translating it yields CASSMPGVPDTQYF. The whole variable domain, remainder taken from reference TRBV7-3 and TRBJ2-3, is GAGVSQTPSNKVTEKGKYVELRCDPISGHTALYWYRQSLGQGPEFLIYFQGTGAADDSGLPNDRFFAVRPEGSVSTLKIQRTERGDSAVYLCASSMPGVPDTQYFGPGTRLTVL.

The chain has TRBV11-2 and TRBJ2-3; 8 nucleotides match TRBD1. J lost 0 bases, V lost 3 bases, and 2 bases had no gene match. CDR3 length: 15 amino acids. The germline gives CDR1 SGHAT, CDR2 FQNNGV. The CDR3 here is CASSFTGGSTDTQYF. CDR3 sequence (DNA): TGTGCCAGCAGCTTTACAGGGGGGAGCACAGATACGCAGTATTTT.